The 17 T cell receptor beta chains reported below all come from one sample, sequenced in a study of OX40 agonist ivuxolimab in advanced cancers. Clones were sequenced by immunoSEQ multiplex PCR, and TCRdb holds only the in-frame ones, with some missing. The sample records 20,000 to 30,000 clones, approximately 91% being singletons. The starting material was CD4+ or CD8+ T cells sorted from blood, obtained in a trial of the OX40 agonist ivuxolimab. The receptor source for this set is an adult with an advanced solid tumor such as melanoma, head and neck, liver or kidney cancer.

This CDR3 reads CASSVGISSYEQYF. As DNA, the CDR3 is TGTGCCAGCAGCGTAGGCATCAGCTCCTACGAGCAGTACTTC. The chain uses TRBV9 and TRBJ2-7; D remains unclear. CDR1 and CDR2 from the germline V gene are SGDLS and YYNGEE. The CDR3 spans 14 residues. The V gene lost 0 bases and the J gene lost 0 bases, with 7 bases spanning the gap.

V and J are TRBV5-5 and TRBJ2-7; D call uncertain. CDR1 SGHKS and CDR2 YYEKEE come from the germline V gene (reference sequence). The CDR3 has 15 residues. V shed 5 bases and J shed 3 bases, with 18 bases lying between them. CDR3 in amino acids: CASRATASPFYEQYF. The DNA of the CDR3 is TGTGCCAGCAGGGCCACAGCGTCCCCATTCTACGAGCAGTACTTC.

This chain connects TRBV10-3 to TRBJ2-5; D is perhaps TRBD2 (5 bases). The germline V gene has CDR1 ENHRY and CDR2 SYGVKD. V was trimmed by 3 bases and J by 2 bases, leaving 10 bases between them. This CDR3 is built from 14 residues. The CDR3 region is CAISEQRGQETQYF. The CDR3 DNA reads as TGTGCCATCAGTGAACAACGGGGACAAGAGACCCAGTACTTC.

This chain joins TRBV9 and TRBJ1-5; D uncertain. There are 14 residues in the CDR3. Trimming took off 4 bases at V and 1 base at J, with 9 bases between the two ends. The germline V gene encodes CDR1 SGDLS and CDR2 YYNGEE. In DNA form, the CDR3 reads TGTGCCAGCAGCCCCCAGGACAGCAATCAGCCCCAGCATTTT. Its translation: CASSPQDSNQPQHF.

Written as DNA, the CDR3 is TGTGCCAGCAGCGTCACTAGCGGGGTCACCGGGGAGCTGTTTTTT. The encoded protein is CASSVTSGVTGELFF. The chain uses TRBV9 and TRBJ2-2; 10 bases agree with TRBD2. The CDR3 is 15 residues long. The V gene end was trimmed by 2 bases and the J gene end by 4 bases; junction bases not matched to a gene: 2. CDR1 and CDR2 (germline): SGDLS, YYNGEE.

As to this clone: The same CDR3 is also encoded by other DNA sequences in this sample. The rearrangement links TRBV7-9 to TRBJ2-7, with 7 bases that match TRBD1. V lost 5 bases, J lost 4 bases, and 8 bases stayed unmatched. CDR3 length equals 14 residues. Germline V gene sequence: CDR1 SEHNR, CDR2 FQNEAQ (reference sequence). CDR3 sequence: CASSPSQGVYEQYF. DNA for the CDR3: TGTGCCAGCAGCCCATCCCAGGGGGTGTACGAGCAGTACTTC.

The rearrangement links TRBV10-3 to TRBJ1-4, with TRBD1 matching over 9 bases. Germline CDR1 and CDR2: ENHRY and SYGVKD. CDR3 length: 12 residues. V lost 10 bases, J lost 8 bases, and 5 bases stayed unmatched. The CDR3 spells CATGQGDEKLFF. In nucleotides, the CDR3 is TGTGCCACGGGACAGGGTGACGAAAAACTGTTTTTT.

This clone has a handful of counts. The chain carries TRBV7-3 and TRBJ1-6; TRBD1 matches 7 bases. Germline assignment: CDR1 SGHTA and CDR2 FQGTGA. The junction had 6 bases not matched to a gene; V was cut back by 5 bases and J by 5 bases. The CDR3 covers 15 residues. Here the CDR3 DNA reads TGTGCCAGCAGCCTCGACAGGGTTAATAATTCACCCCTCCACTTT. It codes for CASSLDRVNNSPLHF. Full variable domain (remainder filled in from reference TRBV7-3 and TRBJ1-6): GAGVSQTPSNKVTEKGKYVELRCDPISGHTALYWYRQSLGQGPEFLIYFQGTGAADDSGLPNDRFFAVRPEGSVSTLKIQRTERGDSAVYLCASSLDRVNNSPLHFGNGTRLTVT.

The CDR3 reads CASSFGTGNTEAFF. The CDR3 DNA is TGTGCCAGCAGTTTTGGGACAGGGAACACTGAAGCTTTCTTT. The J gene is TRBJ1-1, the V gene TRBV28; 8 nucleotides agree with TRBD1. The length of the CDR3 is 14 residues. Germline V gives CDR1 MDHEN, CDR2 SYDVKM. Germline trimming cut 3 bases from V and 1 base from J; bases unmatched to any gene: 1.

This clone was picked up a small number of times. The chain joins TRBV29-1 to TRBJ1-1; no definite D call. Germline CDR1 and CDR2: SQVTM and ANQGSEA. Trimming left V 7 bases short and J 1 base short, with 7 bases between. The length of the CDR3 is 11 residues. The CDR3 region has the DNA TGCAGCGAGAAGGGGAACACTGAAGCTTTCTTT. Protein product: CSEKGNTEAFF.

CDR3 bases: TGTGCCAGCAGCCTCTACAGGTTCCTGGGTGTAGAGACCCAGTACTTC. It yields the protein CASSLYRFLGVETQYF. V usage is TRBV5-6 and J usage is TRBJ2-5; D possibly corresponds to TRBD1 (5 bases). CDR1 and CDR2 (germline): SGHDT, YYEEEE. With 4 bases removed from V and 4 bases from J, the gap between germline ends came to 20 bases. This CDR3 is 16 amino acids long.

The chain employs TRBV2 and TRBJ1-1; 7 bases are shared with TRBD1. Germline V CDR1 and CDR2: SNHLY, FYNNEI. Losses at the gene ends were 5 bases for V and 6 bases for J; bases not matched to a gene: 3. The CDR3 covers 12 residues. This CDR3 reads CASSHQGAEAFF. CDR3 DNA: TGTGCCAGCAGTCATCAGGGGGCTGAAGCTTTCTTT.

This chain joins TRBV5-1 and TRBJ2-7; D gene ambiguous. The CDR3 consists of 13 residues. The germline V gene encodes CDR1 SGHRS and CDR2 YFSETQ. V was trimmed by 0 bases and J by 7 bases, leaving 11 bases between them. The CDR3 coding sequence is TGCGCCAGCAGCTTGGAAGCCCTTTTGGAGCAGTACTTC. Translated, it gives CASSLEALLEQYF.

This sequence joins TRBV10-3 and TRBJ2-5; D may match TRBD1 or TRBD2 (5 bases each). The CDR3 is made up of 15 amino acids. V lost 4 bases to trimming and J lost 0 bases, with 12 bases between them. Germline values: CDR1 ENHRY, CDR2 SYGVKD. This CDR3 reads CAISGTGTNQETQYF. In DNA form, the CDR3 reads TGTGCCATCAGTGGGACCGGGACCAACCAAGAGACCCAGTACTTC.

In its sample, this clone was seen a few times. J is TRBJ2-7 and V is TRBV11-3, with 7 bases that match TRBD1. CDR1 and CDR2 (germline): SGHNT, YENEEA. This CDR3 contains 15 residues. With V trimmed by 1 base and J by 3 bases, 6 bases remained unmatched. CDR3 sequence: CASSLASDRRYEQYF. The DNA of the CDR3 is TGTGCCAGCAGCTTAGCCTCGGACAGGCGCTACGAGCAGTACTTC.

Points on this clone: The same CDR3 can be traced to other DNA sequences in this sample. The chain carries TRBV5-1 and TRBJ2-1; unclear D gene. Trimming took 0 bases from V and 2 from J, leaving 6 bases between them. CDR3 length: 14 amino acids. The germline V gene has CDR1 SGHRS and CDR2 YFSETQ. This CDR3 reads CASSLAGTYNEQFF. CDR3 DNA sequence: TGCGCCAGCAGCTTGGCGGGCACCTACAATGAGCAGTTCTTC.

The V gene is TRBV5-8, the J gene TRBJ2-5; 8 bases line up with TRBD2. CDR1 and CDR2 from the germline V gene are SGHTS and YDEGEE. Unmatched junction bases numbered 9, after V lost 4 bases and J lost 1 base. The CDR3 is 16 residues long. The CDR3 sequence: CASSLGLAGFQETQYF. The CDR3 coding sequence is TGTGCCAGCAGCCTAGGGTTAGCGGGATTCCAAGAGACCCAGTACTTC. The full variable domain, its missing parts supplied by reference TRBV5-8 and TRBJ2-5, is EAGVTQSPTHLIKTRGQQATLRCSPISGHTSVYWYQQALGLGLQFLLWYDEGEERNRGNFPPRFSGRQFPNYSSELNVNALELEDSALYLCASSLGLAGFQETQYFGPGTRLLVL.